This is a list of T cell receptor beta chains from one sample in a study of blood T cells in healthy people across ages. Using its own MiXCR run on the 5' RACE reads, TCRdb lists one record per CDR3 protein. The repertoire consists of about 1,800,000 distinct CDR3 sequences, with 28% occurring once and the leading ten covering around 7.7%. Sequenced: blood. All receptors come from a woman in her 30s in good health. The CDR3 runs from the conserved cysteine through the conserved F or W. A D gene is named only where the DNA matches it firmly. A row's size may be missing; if present it is once, few, many or a size class.

d_call	v_call	clone_size	j_call	cdr3_nt	cdr3_aa
-	TRBV6-5	-	TRBJ2-7	TGTGCCAACAGCCCAACTTTTGAGGGGGCCTACGAGCAGTACTTC	CANSPTFEGAYEQYF
TRBD2	TRBV20-1	-	TRBJ2-1	TGCAGTGCTAGTAAGGGACTAGCGGGAGATACAGATGAGCAGTTCTTC	CSASKGLAGDTDEQFF
-	TRBV7-9	-	TRBJ2-7	TGTGCCAGCAGCCCCCGGGATAAAAGCCACGAGCAGTACTTC	CASSPRDKSHEQYF
-	TRBV2	few	TRBJ1-4	TGTGCCAGCAGGGAAGTGAATGAAAAACTGTTTTTT	CASREVNEKLFF
TRBD1	TRBV6-5	-	TRBJ2-7	TGTGCCAAAATCTTCCCGGGACAGGGGGCGAACGAGCAGTACTTC	CAKIFPGQGANEQYF
TRBD2	TRBV10-3	-	TRBJ2-2	TGTGCCATCAGTGAGACGGGAGGGCAGAGCACCGGGGAGCTGTTTTTT	CAISETGGQSTGELFF
-	TRBV7-2	once	TRBJ2-3	TGTGCCAGCAGCTCAGAGTGGGGGCGGTCAGATACGCAGTATTTT	CASSSEWGRSDTQYF
-	TRBV6-5	many	TRBJ1-1	TGTGCCAGCAGTTCAACCGGGACGGTAAACACTGAAGCTTTCTTT	CASSSTGTVNTEAFF
TRBD1	TRBV7-6	few	TRBJ1-1	TGTGCCAGCAGCTTAGAGGGGGCGTACACTGAAGCTTTCTTT	CASSLEGAYTEAFF
TRBD2	TRBV10-1	few	TRBJ2-3	TGCGCCAGCAGTGAGTCGGGGACTAGCGGGGGAACAGATACGCAGTATTTT	CASSESGTSGGTDTQYF
-	TRBV18	few	TRBJ2-7	TGTGCCAGCTCACTTACAGACCCTTCCTACGAGCAGTACTTC	CASSLTDPSYEQYF
-	TRBV4-3	-	TRBJ2-7	TGCGCCAGCAGCCAATATAGGGATCGGAGCTCCTACGAGCAGTACTTC	CASSQYRDRSSYEQYF
-	TRBV14	-	TRBJ2-2	TGTGCCAGCAGCGTACAGTTTGGGTCACAGGGACTCAACACCGGGGAGCTGTTTTTT	CASSVQFGSQGLNTGELFF
-	TRBV9	-	TRBJ2-1	TGTGCCAGCAGCGTAGCAACCCAGATCTCCTACAATGAGCAGTTCTTC	CASSVATQISYNEQFF
TRBD2	TRBV20-1	many	TRBJ2-5	TGCAGTGCTAGGGTAGCGGGGGGTGGAGAGACCCAGTACTTC	CSARVAGGGETQYF
-	TRBV2	few	TRBJ1-1	TGTGCCAGCAGGGCCCGGAGTGGCAGGGACACTGAAGCTTTCTTT	CASRARSGRDTEAFF
-	TRBV5-5	-	TRBJ2-1	TGTGCCAGCAGCCCACAGGGCCCAGAGCAGTTCTTC	CASSPQGPEQFF
-	TRBV20-1	-	TRBJ1-2	TGCAGTGCCCCGTCGGGGGAGTATGGCTACACCTTC	CSAPSGEYGYTF
TRBD2	TRBV7-2	-	TRBJ2-7	TGTGCCAGCAGCTTAGGACTAGCGGGGGGGTTATTCGGCGAGCAGTACTTC	CASSLGLAGGLFGEQYF
-	TRBV4-2	-	TRBJ2-3	TGTGCCAGCAGCCGAGATTCTTCCGGGACCCCGTCGGGTACGCAGTATTTT	CASSRDSSGTPSGTQYF
-	TRBV12-3/TRBV12-4	many	TRBJ2-5	TGTGCCAGCAGTTCCTCGGGGGGTTGGGGGCTGGAGACCCAGTACTTC	CASSSSGGWGLETQYF
TRBD1	TRBV20-1	few	TRBJ1-5	TGCAGTGCTCCCCGGACAGGGGAAGTACAGCCCCAGCATTTT	CSAPRTGEVQPQHF
-	TRBV4-1	many	TRBJ1-2	TGCGCCAGCAGCCAAGAGGGCGGCTATGGCTACACCTTC	CASSQEGGYGYTF
TRBD2	TRBV20-1	few	TRBJ2-1	TGCAGTGCTAGCCAGCCCTCTCCGGGACTAGGTTCCGGTGAGCAGTTCTTC	CSASQPSPGLGSGEQFF
-	TRBV2	few	TRBJ1-4	TGTGCCAGCAGTGTTACAGGGTTAAGTGAAAAACTGTTTTTT	CASSVTGLSEKLFF
-	TRBV7-2	few	TRBJ1-1	TGTGCCAGCAGCTTAGAGCTTTCCTCGAGCCCTGAAGCTTTCTTT	CASSLELSSSPEAFF
TRBD1	TRBV15	few	TRBJ1-1	TGTGCCACCAGCAGATTTAGGACAGGAGGGGTCGAGAACACTGAAGCTTTCTTT	CATSRFRTGGVENTEAFF
-	TRBV15	-	TRBJ1-2	TGTGCCACCAGCTCCCGTGAGTGGGACTATGGCTACACCTTC	CATSSREWDYGYTF
-	TRBV28	few	TRBJ2-7	TGTGCCAGCAGTTTATTTACTAGCAAGTACGAGCAGTACTTC	CASSLFTSKYEQYF
TRBD1	TRBV5-5	once	TRBJ1-2	TGTGCCAGCAGCGCGAGACAGGGAATCTACACCTTC	CASSARQGIYTF
-	TRBV5-1	-	TRBJ2-3	TGCGCCAGCAGCCCGTGGTGGGGCACAGATACGCAGTATTTT	CASSPWWGTDTQYF
-	TRBV5-1	-	TRBJ2-5	TGCGCCAGCAGCGATGCAGGGGCTAGAGAGACCCAGTACTTC	CASSDAGARETQYF
-	TRBV28	-	TRBJ2-5	TGTGCCAGCAGTCCCCCCCGGCAGACCCAGTACTTC	CASSPPRQTQYF
TRBD2	TRBV7-2	-	TRBJ2-1	TGTGCCAGCAGCTCCGGGGGAGCGGGGGGTAACAATGAGCAGTTCTTC	CASSSGGAGGNNEQFF
TRBD2	TRBV7-2	few	TRBJ2-7	TGTGCCAGCAGCCAGTACCCAGGGAGCGGGAGGGGGAACAACGAGCAGTACTTC	CASSQYPGSGRGNNEQYF
-	TRBV2	once	TRBJ1-1	TGTGCCAGCAGTGAATGGGCAGGGATCACTGAAGCTTTCTTT	CASSEWAGITEAFF
-	TRBV18	-	TRBJ2-7	TGTGCCAGCTCACCACCTTCTCCCCTGGACGAGCAGTACTTC	CASSPPSPLDEQYF
-	TRBV12-3/TRBV12-4	many	TRBJ2-5	TGTGCCAGCAGCCGGGGACAAAAGGGGACCCAGTACTTC	CASSRGQKGTQYF
-	TRBV12-3/TRBV12-4	many	TRBJ1-2	TGTGCCAGCAGCCTCCAATCGGACTATGGCTACACCTTC	CASSLQSDYGYTF
-	TRBV7-2	-	TRBJ2-4	TGTGCCAGCAGCCAGTTAGGACAGCAGGAAGAGCAGTACTTC	CASSQLGQQEEQYF
-	TRBV12-3/TRBV12-4	-	TRBJ2-3	TGTGCCAGCAGAACAACCAGGGGCGCAGATACGCAGTATTTT	CASRTTRGADTQYF
-	TRBV15	many	TRBJ2-7	TGTGCCACCAGCTTGTCGGCGACTGTCTCCTACGAGCAGTACTTC	CATSLSATVSYEQYF
TRBD1	TRBV6-6	few	TRBJ1-2	TGTGCCACGGAGGAGAGGGGGCCGCGCGCCTACACCTTC	CATEERGPRAYTF
-	TRBV12-3/TRBV12-4	-	TRBJ2-3	TGTGCCAGCAGTCAACGGGACACCACAGATACGCAGTATTTT	CASSQRDTTDTQYF
-	TRBV27	-	TRBJ2-1	TGTGCCAACAGTACGCAGAGTTCCAATGAGCAGTTCTTC	CANSTQSSNEQFF
-	TRBV6-1	many	TRBJ2-5	TGTGCCAGCAGTGAAGGGACATCGCAAGAGACCCAGTACTTC	CASSEGTSQETQYF
-	TRBV7-2	few	TRBJ1-5	TGTGCCAGCAGGGCTACGTCAGGGTCGACCAATCAGCCCCAGCATTTT	CASRATSGSTNQPQHF
-	TRBV7-9	many	TRBJ2-5	TGTGCCAGCAGCTCAGCCATGGAGACCCAGTACTTC	CASSSAMETQYF
-	TRBV7-2	-	TRBJ1-2	TGTGCCAGCAGCTGGAATTTCCAGGCGGGAGGCTACACCTTC	CASSWNFQAGGYTF
-	TRBV7-6	few	TRBJ2-5	TGTGCCAGCAGCACCGAAATCCAAGAGACCCAGTACTTC	CASSTEIQETQYF
-	TRBV7-9	-	TRBJ2-2	-	CASSFIPVGRGTGERFF
-	TRBV9	many	TRBJ1-2	TGTGCCAGCAGCTTGGACAGCCCCTATGGCTACACCTTC	CASSLDSPYGYTF
-	TRBV29-1	many	TRBJ2-7	TGCAGCGTTGTCGGGCAGTTAAGCTCCTACGAGCAGTACTTC	CSVVGQLSSYEQYF
-	TRBV20-1	-	TRBJ1-5	TGCAGCATGACACGAGGAGGCAATCAGCCCCAGCATTTT	CSMTRGGNQPQHF
-	TRBV5-5	few	TRBJ2-3	TGTGCCAGCAGCTTGGGGGACATCGTCACAGATACGCAGTATTTT	CASSLGDIVTDTQYF
-	TRBV3-1	-	TRBJ2-6	TGTGCCAGCAGCCAAGGGGGAGGGGGCGTATGGAGACCTTTCTCTGGGGCCAACGTCCTGACTTTC	CASSQGGGGVWRPFSGANVLTF
TRBD1	TRBV12-3/TRBV12-4	-	TRBJ2-5	TGTGCCAGCAGTTTAGTCAGGGGGCCAGAGACCCAGTACTTC	CASSLVRGPETQYF
TRBD1	TRBV5-1	-	TRBJ1-1	TGCGCCGGCGGATCTACAGGGGGGGATACTGAAGCTTTCTTT	CAGGSTGGDTEAFF
-	TRBV6-4	few	TRBJ1-5	TGTGCCAGCAGTGACAATAGCAATCAGCCCCAGCATTTT	CASSDNSNQPQHF